These 24 T cell receptor beta chains share one sample of origin, sequenced in a study of T cell clonotyping in hematopoietic cell transplantation. Clones were sequenced by immunoSEQ multiplex PCR, and TCRdb holds only the in-frame ones, with some missing. This sample has approximately 6,900 clones, with about nine tenths found just once. Sequenced material: PBMCs, taken 30 days after allogeneic stem cell transplant. The source is a female patient aged 50-60 years who had an allogeneic stem cell transplant from an unrelated donor, so the T cells may come from the graft donor. Some clones in this sample may be carry-over from other donors' samples.

V and J are TRBV4-3 and TRBJ2-7; D not certain. The CDR3 loop spans 15 amino acids. The V end was cut by 4 bases, the J end by 2 bases, with 15 bases between. Germline V gives CDR1 LGHNA, CDR2 YSLEER. The CDR3 here is CASSPEWAPTYEQYF. CDR3 sequence (DNA): TGCGCCAGCAGCCCGGAGTGGGCGCCTACCTACGAGCAGTACTTC.

V and J are TRBV6-1 and TRBJ2-5; D remains unclear. With the DNA end fitting TRBJ2-7 better, the J assignment may be wrong. This CDR3 contains 14 residues. The germline V gene encodes CDR1 MNHNS and CDR2 SASEGT. The CDR3 sequence is CASSEGGFGYEQYF. The CDR3 DNA reads as TGTGCCAGCAGTGAAGGGGGTTTTGGCTACGAGCAGTACTTC.

The gene calls are TRBV30 and TRBJ2-3; D perhaps matches TRBD2 (5 bases). The CDR3 has 11 residues. Germline V gene sequence: CDR1 GTSNPN, CDR2 SVGIG (reference sequence). Trimming removed 0 bases from V and 9 bases from J, with 7 bases in between. CDR3 DNA: TGTGCCTGGAGTGTACGGAGGACGCAGTATTTT. Translated, it gives CAWSVRRTQYF. The whole variable domain, filled in from reference TRBV30 and TRBJ2-3, reads SQTIHQWPATLVQPVGSPLSLECTVEGTSNPNLYWYRQAAGRGLQLLFYSVGIGQISSEVPQNLSASRPQDRQFILSSKKLLLSDSGFYLCAWSVRRTQYFGPGTRLTVL.

This clone occurred once. The rearrangement joins TRBV5-6 to TRBJ2-7; the D call may be TRBD1 or TRBD2 (5 bases each). Per the germline V gene, CDR1 is SGHDT and CDR2 is YYEEEE. The V gene lost 5 bases and the J gene lost 5 bases, with 17 bases spanning the gap. CDR3 size: 14 residues. The CDR3 loop is CASSSLGERDEQYF. The CDR3 nucleotides read TGTGCCAGCAGTTCCCTAGGGGAGAGGGACGAGCAGTACTTC.

The chain has TRBV7-8 and TRBJ1-2; D remains ambiguous. V was shortened by 0 bases and J by 0 bases, with 11 bases between the two germline ends. CDR1 and CDR2 from the germline V gene are SGHVS and FQNEAQ. This CDR3 is 16 amino acids long. The CDR3 protein is CASSLANPGANYGYTF. The CDR3 DNA sequence: TGTGCCAGCAGCTTAGCGAACCCGGGAGCTAACTATGGCTACACCTTC.

This clone was found once. J is TRBJ2-3 and V is TRBV9; 9 bases fit TRBD2. V shed 4 bases, J shed 2 bases, and the junction held 11 bases outside the gene matches. Per the germline V gene, CDR1 is SGDLS and CDR2 is YYNGEE. The CDR3 is made up of 17 amino acids. The CDR3 DNA reads as TGTGCCAGCAGCCATCCTATGAGCGGGAGGCTCACAGATACGCAGTATTTT. This translates into CASSHPMSGRLTDTQYF.

This chain's CDR3 is CASSLGGQGMNTEAFF. In DNA, the CDR3 is TGTGCCAGCAGCTTAGGGGGACAGGGGATGAACACTGAAGCTTTCTTT. The chain links TRBV7-9 to TRBJ1-1; 10 positions agree with TRBD1. Germline V gene lookup returns CDR1 SEHNR and CDR2 FQNEAQ (reference sequence). With 1 base clipped from V and 0 bases from J, the junction kept 2 bases outside the gene matches. The CDR3 consists of 16 residues.

This sequence joins TRBV7-8 and TRBJ2-5; 7 bases align to TRBD1. The CDR3 consists of 14 residues. The germline gives CDR1 SGHVS, CDR2 FQNEAQ. V shed 4 bases and J 5 bases; nucleotides not matched to a gene: 7. The CDR3 coding sequence is TGTGCCAGCAGCTGGGAAGGGGGCAGGGAGACCCAGTACTTC. Translating it yields CASSWEGGRETQYF. Combining the CDR3 with reference TRBV7-8 and TRBJ2-5 gives the whole variable domain GAGVSQSPRYKVAKRGQDVALRCDPISGHVSLFWYQQALGQGPEFLTYFQNEAQLDKSGLPSDRFFAERPEGSVSTLKIQRTQQEDSAVYLCASSWEGGRETQYFGPGTRLLVL.

The V and J genes are TRBV27 and TRBJ2-7; D ambiguous. The V gene's germline CDR1 is MNHEY and CDR2 SMNVEV (reference sequence). CDR3 length equals 14 residues. V was shortened by 5 bases and J by 3 bases, with 14 bases between the two germline ends. The CDR3 nucleotides read TGTGCCAGCAGTATTGACGGATCCGGCTACGAGCAGTACTTC. Encoded protein: CASSIDGSGYEQYF.

The chain has TRBV18 and TRBJ2-7, with 11 bases fitting TRBD2. This CDR3 has 17 residues. Looked up from germline, CDR1 is KGHSH and CDR2 is LQKENI. With 3 bases clipped from V and 3 bases from J, the junction kept 10 bases outside the gene matches. The chain's CDR3 is CASSPRFVLAGDYEQYF. CDR3 coding DNA: TGTGCCAGCTCACCCCGTTTTGTACTAGCGGGAGACTACGAGCAGTACTTC. The entire variable domain, with the rest obtained from reference TRBV18 and TRBJ2-7, is as follows: NAGVMQNPRHLVRRRGQEARLRCSPMKGHSHVYWYRQLPEEGLKFMVYLQKENIIDESGMPKERFSAEFPKEGPSILRIQQVVRGDSAAYFCASSPRFVLAGDYEQYFGPGTRLTVT.

CDR3 amino acids: CASSVGQTYEQYV. As DNA, the CDR3 is TGCGCCAGCAGTGTCGGGCAGACCTACGAGCAGTACGTC. This chain connects TRBV10-2 to TRBJ2-7, with D uncertain. Germline V gene data show CDR1 as WSHSY and CDR2 as SAAADI. V was cut by 4 bases and J by 2 bases, with 9 bases left in between. The CDR3 sequence is 13 residues long.

The chain carries TRBV27 and TRBJ1-1, with D perhaps matching TRBD1 (6 bases). CDR3 length equals 15 residues. V lost 1 base and J lost 1, with 10 bases in between. Germline CDR1 MNHEY, CDR2 SMNVEV (reference sequence). CDR3 loop: CASSLFGGPNTEAFF. CDR3 DNA sequence: TGTGCCAGCAGTTTATTCGGGGGGCCGAACACTGAAGCTTTCTTT.

The J gene is TRBJ2-7, the V gene TRBV30; 10 bases match TRBD1. After removal of 4 bases from V and 2 bases from J, the junction contained 8 bases not matched to a gene. There are 15 residues in the CDR3. Germline CDR1 reads GTSNPN; CDR2 reads SVGIG (reference sequence). The chain's CDR3 is CAWTPGTGDAYEQYF. The CDR3 coding sequence is TGTGCCTGGACCCCCGGGACAGGGGATGCCTACGAGCAGTACTTC.

The V and J genes are TRBV4-3 and TRBJ1-2; D is possibly TRBD1 (6 bases). Germline CDR1 LGHNA, CDR2 YSLEER. This CDR3 has 16 residues. V was shortened by 3 bases and J by 3 bases, with 17 bases between the two germline ends. The CDR3 DNA sequence: TGCGCCAGCAGCCAGTGGACAGCCGGAGGGGACTATGGCTACACCTTC. This codes for CASSQWTAGGDYGYTF.

The DNA of the CDR3 is TGTGCCAGCAGTGACCAGGACAGGGCCAAACTCTCCTACGAGCAGTACTTC. Translating it yields CASSDQDRAKLSYEQYF. This rearrangement joins TRBV2 to TRBJ2-7, with TRBD1 identical over 8 bases. Germline CDR1 reads SNHLY; CDR2 reads FYNNEI. This CDR3 has 17 amino acids. V gave up 3 bases and J gave up 0 bases; unmatched junction bases: 10.

The gene calls are TRBV19 and TRBJ2-3; D unclear. The CDR3 covers 15 residues. Per the germline V gene, CDR1 is LNHDA and CDR2 is SQIVND (reference sequence). V gave up 2 bases and J gave up 1 base, with 10 bases separating them. CDR3 amino acids: CASSINSRRTDTQYF. The CDR3 nucleotides read TGTGCCAGTAGTATAAATAGCAGGCGCACAGATACGCAGTATTTT.

This chain connects TRBV7-3 to TRBJ2-2; tentatively, D is TRBD1 (5 bases). V was pared by 0 bases and J by 6 bases, with 11 bases between. CDR1 is SGHTA, CDR2 FQGTGA, per germline. CDR3 length: 15 residues. Written as DNA, the CDR3 is TGTGCCAGCAGCTTAACAATGGCAGGGTCCGGGGAGCTGTTTTTT. The encoded protein is CASSLTMAGSGELFF. Combining the CDR3 with reference TRBV7-3 and TRBJ2-2 gives the whole variable domain GAGVSQTPSNKVTEKGKYVELRCDPISGHTALYWYRQSLGQGPEFLIYFQGTGAADDSGLPNDRFFAVRPEGSVSTLKIQRTERGDSAVYLCASSLTMAGSGELFFGEGSRLTVL.

The chain employs TRBV7-9 and TRBJ2-7; D is possibly TRBD1 (5 bases). This CDR3 has 14 amino acids. V dropped 4 bases and J dropped 0 bases, with 10 bases sitting between them. Germline CDR1 and CDR2: SEHNR and FQNEAQ (reference sequence). The CDR3 DNA follows: TGTGCCAGCAGCTCACGACAGAGCTCCTACGAGCAGTACTTC. This encodes CASSSRQSSYEQYF.

The chain combines TRBV30 with TRBJ2-5; D is perhaps TRBD2 (6 bases). This CDR3 contains 12 residues. V lost 0 bases and J lost 4, with 6 bases in between. The germline gives CDR1 GTSNPN, CDR2 SVGIG (reference sequence). The CDR3: CAWSVGRETQYF. The CDR3 DNA is TGTGCCTGGAGTGTCGGGAGAGAGACCCAGTACTTC.

The J gene is TRBJ1-2, the V gene TRBV18, with TRBD1 matching 10 bases. CDR1 is KGHSH and CDR2 is LQKENI in the germline V gene. Germline trimming cut 2 bases from V and 8 bases from J; bases unmatched to any gene: 2. CDR3 length equals 13 residues. This CDR3 is CASSPDRGPGYTF. CDR3 coding DNA: TGTGCCAGCTCACCAGACAGGGGGCCCGGCTACACCTTC.

This clone was picked up a small number of times. The chain uses TRBV19 and TRBJ1-2, with D possibly TRBD1 on 5 matching bases. Germline CDR1 LNHDA, CDR2 SQIVND (reference sequence). This CDR3 is 14 amino acids long. Trimming stripped 6 bases from V and 2 bases from J, with 13 bases between. Here the CDR3 reads CASRGIGENYGYTF. In nucleotides, the CDR3 is TGTGCCAGTAGAGGGATAGGGGAGAACTATGGCTACACCTTC.

Here the CDR3 DNA reads TGTGCCAGCAGCCCACCCGGGGCGGTTATCTACGAGCAGTACTTC. This gives the protein CASSPPGAVIYEQYF. The genes are TRBV13 and TRBJ2-7; D is tentatively TRBD1 or TRBD2 (5 bases each). Germline-derived CDR1 and CDR2 are PRHDT and FYEKMQ (reference sequence). The CDR3 consists of 15 residues. V was clipped by 5 bases and J by 3 bases, with 17 bases between them.

In DNA, the CDR3 is TGTGCCAGCTCACCGATGGGATTCTCCTACGAGCAGTACTTC. Translating gives CASSPMGFSYEQYF. This chain uses TRBV18 with TRBJ2-7; D remains ambiguous. V lost 3 bases, J lost 0 bases, and 9 bases lay in between. The germline V gene has CDR1 KGHSH and CDR2 LQKENI. There are 14 residues in the CDR3.

This clone has only one observation. Its ends do not fully match the called genes, so a read error is possible. This chain connects TRBV27 to TRBJ1-1; maybe TRBD1 (6 bases). The CDR3 consists of 14 residues. In germline, CDR1 is MNHEY, CDR2 SMNVEV (reference sequence). CDR3 coding DNA: TGTGCCTGCAGTTTCTCCGGGACACCCACTGAAGCTTTCTTT. It is translated as CACSFSGTPTEAFF.